This T cell receptor beta chain was sequenced for a study of CD8 T cells in ankylosing spondylitis. Findings of the study overall: Some of the motif variants had earlier been found in reactive arthritis patients' fluid and blood.

Germline-derived CDR1 and CDR2 are SGDLS and YYNGEE. The CDR3 length is 12 residues. V gave up 2 bases and J gave up 6 bases, with 7 bases separating them. 5'-RACE, quantitative and with molecular barcodes, yielded the TCR beta libraries. TCRdb redid the calling of the 5' RACE reads with MiXCR, one entry per CDR3 protein. The sample consists of hundreds of thousands of distinct CDR3 sequences, over 15% of them appearing once. As regards this clonotype: The antigen is not known.

The source of this sequence is a male donor with ankylosing spondylitis or in good health (not recorded which). What was sequenced was blood, either unsorted or a sorted T cell fraction (not recorded which). The chain combines TRBV9 with TRBJ2-3; maybe TRBD1 (5 bases). The CDR3 protein is CASSVKGDTQYF. In DNA, the CDR3 is TGTGCCAGCAGCGTCAAGGGGGATACGCAGTATTTT.